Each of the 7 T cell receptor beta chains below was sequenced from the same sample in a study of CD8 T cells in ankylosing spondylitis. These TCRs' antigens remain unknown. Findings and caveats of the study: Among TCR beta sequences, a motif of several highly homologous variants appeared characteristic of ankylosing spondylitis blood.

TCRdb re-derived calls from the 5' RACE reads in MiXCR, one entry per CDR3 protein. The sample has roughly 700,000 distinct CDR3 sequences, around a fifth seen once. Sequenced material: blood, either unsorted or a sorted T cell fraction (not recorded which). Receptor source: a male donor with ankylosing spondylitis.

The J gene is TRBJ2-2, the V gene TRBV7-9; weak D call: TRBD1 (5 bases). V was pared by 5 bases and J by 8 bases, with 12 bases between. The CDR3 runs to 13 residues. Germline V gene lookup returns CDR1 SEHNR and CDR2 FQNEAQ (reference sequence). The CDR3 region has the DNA TGTGCCAGCAGCGCACAGGTGGCGGGGGAGCTGTTTTTT. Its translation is CASSAQVAGELFF.

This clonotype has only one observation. CDR3 sequence (DNA): TGTGCCAGCAGCCTGGCAGGTACAGGGGGGGGGCCTCGGTATGGCTACACCTTC. Its protein product is CASSLAGTGGGPRYGYTF. This chain links TRBV5-6 with TRBJ1-2, with 8 positions matching TRBD1. Germline trimming cut 4 bases from V and 5 bases from J; bases unmatched to any gene: 19. CDR1 is SGHDT and CDR2 is YYEEEE in the germline V gene. CDR3 length equals 18 residues.

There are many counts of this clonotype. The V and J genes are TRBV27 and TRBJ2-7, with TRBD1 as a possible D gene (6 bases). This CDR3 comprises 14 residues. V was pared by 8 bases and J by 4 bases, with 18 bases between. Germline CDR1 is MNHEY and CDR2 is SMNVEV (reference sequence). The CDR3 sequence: CASGLRDNQYEQYF. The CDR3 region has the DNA TGTGCCAGCGGACTCCGGGACAACCAATACGAGCAGTACTTC.

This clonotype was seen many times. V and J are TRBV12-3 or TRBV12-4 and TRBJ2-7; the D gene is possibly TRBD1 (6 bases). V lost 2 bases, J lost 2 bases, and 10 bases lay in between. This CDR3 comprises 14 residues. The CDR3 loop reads CASSLNRAPYEQYF. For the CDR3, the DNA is TGTGCCAGCAGTTTAAACAGGGCTCCCTACGAGCAGTACTTC.

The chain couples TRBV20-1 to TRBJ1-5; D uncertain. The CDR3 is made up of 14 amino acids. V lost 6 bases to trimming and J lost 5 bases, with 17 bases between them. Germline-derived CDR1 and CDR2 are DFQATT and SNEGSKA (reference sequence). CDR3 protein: CSAVRSTSYQPQHF. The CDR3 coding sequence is TGCAGTGCAGTCCGATCAACGTCATATCAGCCCCAGCATTTT.

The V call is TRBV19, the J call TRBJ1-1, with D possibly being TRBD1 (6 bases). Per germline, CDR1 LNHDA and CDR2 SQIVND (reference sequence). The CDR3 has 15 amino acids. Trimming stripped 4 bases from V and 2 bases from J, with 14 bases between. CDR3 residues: CASSTYYRENTEAFF. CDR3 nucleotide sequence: TGTGCCAGTAGTACCTACTACAGGGAAAACACTGAAGCTTTCTTT. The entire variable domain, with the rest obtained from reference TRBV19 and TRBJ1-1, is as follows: DGGITQSPKYLFRKEGQNVTLSCEQNLNHDAMYWYRQDPGQGLRLIYYSQIVNDFQKGDIAEGYSVSREKKESFPLTVTSAQKNPTAFYLCASSTYYRENTEAFFGQGTRLTVV.

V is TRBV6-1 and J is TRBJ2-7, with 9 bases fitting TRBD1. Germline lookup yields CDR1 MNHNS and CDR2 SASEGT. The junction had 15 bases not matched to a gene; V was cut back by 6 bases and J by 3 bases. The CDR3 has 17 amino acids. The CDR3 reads CASSLRVSAGQGYEQYF. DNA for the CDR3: TGTGCCAGCAGCCTACGGGTGTCTGCGGGACAGGGCTACGAGCAGTACTTC.